The 20 T cell receptor beta chains in this list originate from one sample, sequenced in a study of T cell responses to AZD1222 COVID-19 vaccine. Sequencing used immunoSEQ multiplex PCR; TCRdb keeps in-frame clones, though not all of them. The repertoire consists of about 150,000 clones, with about 86% occurring once and the leading ten covering more than 5.5%. The starting material was peripheral blood, obtained on day 0 of MenACWY control vaccination. The source is an adult in good health.

The rearrangement links TRBV7-2 to TRBJ1-2; the D is unclear. CDR1 and CDR2 from the germline V gene are SGHTA and FQGNSA. V was clipped by 0 bases and J by 4 bases, with 15 bases between them. CDR3 length: 16 amino acids. CDR3 DNA sequence: TGTGCCAGCAGCTTAGCCAGTAGGCAAATCGGCTATGGCTACACCTTC. Its translation is CASSLASRQIGYGYTF. The whole variable domain, filled in from reference TRBV7-2 and TRBJ1-2, reads GAGVSQSPSNKVTEKGKDVELRCDPISGHTALYWYRQSLGQGLEFLIYFQGNSAPDKSGLPSDRFSAERTGGSVSTLTIQRTQQEDSAVYLCASSLASRQIGYGYTFGSGTRLTVV.

This clone was found a few times. V and J are TRBV4-2 and TRBJ2-7; 7 bases match TRBD1. The CDR3 is 14 residues long. In germline, CDR1 is LGHNA, CDR2 YNFKEQ. J lost 5 bases, V lost 4 bases, and 8 bases had no gene match. Here the CDR3 reads CASSLRQGINEQYF. For the CDR3, the DNA is TGTGCCAGCAGCCTTCGACAGGGTATCAACGAGCAGTACTTC.

The chain has TRBV5-1 and TRBJ2-1; unclear D gene. The CDR3 spans 14 residues. V was pared by 0 bases and J by 6 bases, with 10 bases between. The germline V gene has CDR1 SGHRS and CDR2 YFSETQ. CDR3 sequence: CASSLASGSNEQFF. CDR3 nucleotides: TGCGCCAGCAGCTTGGCCTCGGGCAGCAATGAGCAGTTCTTC.

The DNA for the CDR3 is TGTGCCAGCAGCAAAGATTTTAAAAAGGGGGCTACGGCCTACGAGCAGTACTTC. Translating it yields CASSKDFKKGATAYEQYF. The chain is built from TRBV21-1 and TRBJ2-7; TRBD1 was called by the table and not checked on the DNA. TRBV21-1 is assigned pseudogene status. The CDR3 spans 18 residues.

V gene TRBV7-8 combines with J gene TRBJ1-4, with 7 nucleotides matching TRBD1. Germline V gene data show CDR1 as SGHVS and CDR2 as FQNEAQ. The J segment lost 5 bases and the V segment lost 2 bases, leaving 8 bases of the junction unmatched. The CDR3 loop spans 16 amino acids. CDR3 sequence reads: CASSLQGGRGNEKLFF. CDR3 nucleotide sequence: TGTGCCAGCAGCTTACAGGGTGGCAGGGGGAATGAAAAACTGTTTTTT.

V usage is TRBV18 and J usage is TRBJ2-7; 11 positions agree with TRBD2. J lost 4 bases, V lost 5 bases, and 10 bases had no gene match. The CDR3 contains 16 residues. Germline CDR1 KGHSH, CDR2 LQKENI. DNA for the CDR3: TGTGCCAGCTCAGCTACCGGGACTAGCGGAACTTACGAGCAGTACGTC. This translates into CASSATGTSGTYEQYV.

The chain joins TRBV5-1 to TRBJ2-1, with D possibly matching TRBD1 (5 bases). The V end lost 0 bases, the J end lost 2 bases, and 9 bases lay between the germline ends. From germline, CDR1 is SGHRS and CDR2 YFSETQ. The CDR3 covers 15 residues. CDR3 bases: TGCGCCAGCAGCTTGGATGGGGCCGCCTACAATGAGCAGTTCTTC. Amino acids: CASSLDGAAYNEQFF.

The rearrangement joins TRBV29-1 to TRBJ1-2; the D is unclear. Germline V gene data show CDR1 as SQVTM and CDR2 as ANQGSEA. The CDR3 is 11 residues long. V was clipped by 5 bases and J by 2 bases, with 6 bases between them. The DNA of the CDR3 is TGCAGCGTTAGTGGAAACTATGGCTACACCTTC. Translation gives CSVSGNYGYTF.

The CDR3 region is CASSTIAGSTYEQYF. The CDR3 coding sequence is TGTGCCAGCAGCACTATAGCGGGATCCACCTACGAGCAGTACTTC. V and J are TRBV7-3 and TRBJ2-7; TRBD2 agrees at 8 bases. Losses at the gene ends were 5 bases for V and 2 bases for J; bases not matched to a gene: 8. Germline assignment: CDR1 SGHTA and CDR2 FQGTGA. The CDR3 is 15 residues long.

The V gene is TRBV6-6, the J gene TRBJ1-1; 9 bases line up with TRBD1. CDR1 and CDR2 from the germline V gene are MNHNY and SVGAGI (reference sequence). This CDR3 has 15 amino acids. V lost 4 bases to trimming and J lost 0 bases; unmatched junction nucleotides: 3. CDR3 in DNA: TGTGCCAGCAGTTTTGGACAGGGGCTGAACACTGAAGCTTTCTTT. It encodes CASSFGQGLNTEAFF.

This CDR3 reads CASSELGGGVYNEQFF. The CDR3 DNA reads as TGTGCCAGCAGTGAATTAGGAGGGGGGGTCTACAATGAGCAGTTCTTC. The V call is TRBV6-1, the J call TRBJ2-1, with a tentative D call TRBD2 (7 bases). The CDR3 covers 16 residues. Germline V gives CDR1 MNHNS, CDR2 SASEGT. Trimming removed 2 bases at V and 3 bases at J, with 14 bases between.

This clone was picked up a small number of times. Here the CDR3 reads CASSPLGSGGNNEQFF. CDR3 nucleotide sequence: TGTGCCAGCAGCCCCCTCGGAAGCGGGGGTAACAATGAGCAGTTCTTC. The V call is TRBV7-9, the J call TRBJ2-1; 8 nucleotides match TRBD2. CDR3 length equals 16 residues. The V gene end was trimmed by 5 bases and the J gene end by 5 bases; junction bases not matched to a gene: 11. Germline CDR1 SEHNR, CDR2 FQNEAQ (reference sequence).

This chain uses TRBV7-8 with TRBJ2-2; the match to TRBD2 covers 14 bases. Germline values: CDR1 SGHVS, CDR2 FQNEAQ. Unmatched junction bases numbered 12, after V lost 5 bases and J lost 4 bases. The CDR3 has 19 residues. CDR3 residues: CASSRGGLAGVGGTGELFF. CDR3 nucleotides: TGTGCCAGCAGCCGAGGGGGACTAGCGGGGGTTGGTGGCACCGGGGAGCTGTTTTTT. Together with reference TRBV7-8 and TRBJ2-2, the CDR3 gives the full variable domain: GAGVSQSPRYKVAKRGQDVALRCDPISGHVSLFWYQQALGQGPEFLTYFQNEAQLDKSGLPSDRFFAERPEGSVSTLKIQRTQQEDSAVYLCASSRGGLAGVGGTGELFFGEGSRLTVL.

This sequence joins TRBV28 and TRBJ2-2, with TRBD1 matching 7 bases. The CDR3 covers 17 residues. In germline, CDR1 is MDHEN, CDR2 SYDVKM. V shed 2 bases, J shed 1 base, and the junction held 7 bases outside the gene matches. CDR3 protein: CASSLPRQGRNTGELFF. The CDR3 DNA sequence: TGTGCCAGCAGTTTACCTCGACAGGGAAGGAACACCGGGGAGCTGTTTTTT.

The chain carries TRBV3-1 (or the pseudogene TRBV3-2) and TRBJ1-3; 7 bases align to TRBD1. Germline CDR1 is LGHDT and CDR2 is YNNKEL (reference sequence). Unmatched junction bases numbered 8, after V lost 3 bases and J lost 0 bases. This CDR3 region has 17 residues. The CDR3 loop is CASSHLDRLSSGNTIYF. The CDR3 nucleotides are TGTGCCAGCAGCCACTTGGACAGGCTCAGCTCTGGAAACACCATATATTTT.

The V call is TRBV2, the J call TRBJ2-1, with D perhaps matching TRBD1 (5 bases). The V gene lost 2 bases and the J gene lost 5 bases, with 13 bases spanning the gap. CDR1 and CDR2 (germline): SNHLY, FYNNEI. This CDR3 spans 15 amino acids. In nucleotides, the CDR3 is TGTGCCAGCAGTGAACTGGGCAGGGTCGACAATGAGCAGTTCTTC. Amino acids: CASSELGRVDNEQFF.

V usage is TRBV12-5 and J usage is TRBJ2-7; D may correspond to TRBD1 or TRBD2 (7 bases each). The CDR3 has 15 residues. The V and J ends lost 4 bases and 5 bases respectively, with 18 bases between them. From germline, CDR1 is LGHNT and CDR2 FRNRAP. In DNA, the CDR3 is TGTGCTAGTGGTTCCTCTCAGGGGGGGCTCGACGAGCAGTACTTC. This translates into CASGSSQGGLDEQYF.

The J gene is TRBJ1-2, the V gene TRBV29-1; the D gene is possibly TRBD1 (5 bases). Deletions cut 7 bases from V and 6 bases from J, with 15 bases between. Germline-derived CDR1 and CDR2 are SQVTM and ANQGSEA. This CDR3 has 12 amino acids. This chain's CDR3 is CSAVQGAHGYTF. The CDR3 region has the DNA TGCAGCGCCGTGCAGGGAGCGCATGGCTACACCTTC.

This chain joins TRBV7-2 and TRBJ2-4; possible D gene TRBD2, 6 bases. Germline V lookup: CDR1 SGHTA, CDR2 FQGNSA. The CDR3 covers 15 residues. The ends were cut back, 1 base at V and 7 bases at J, with 14 bases in the middle. The CDR3: CASSLVGTGVNIQYF. The CDR3 bases are TGTGCCAGCAGCTTAGTGGGGACGGGGGTTAACATTCAGTACTTC.

The rearrangement links TRBV6-5 to TRBJ2-3; 9 bases are shared with TRBD1. Trimming removed 0 bases from V and 3 bases from J; junction bases left unmatched: 1. Germline CDR1 MNHEY, CDR2 SVGAGI. This CDR3 comprises 15 residues. The DNA of the CDR3 is TGTGCCAGCAGTTACTCGGGACAGGGTACAGATACGCAGTATTTT. Amino acids: CASSYSGQGTDTQYF.